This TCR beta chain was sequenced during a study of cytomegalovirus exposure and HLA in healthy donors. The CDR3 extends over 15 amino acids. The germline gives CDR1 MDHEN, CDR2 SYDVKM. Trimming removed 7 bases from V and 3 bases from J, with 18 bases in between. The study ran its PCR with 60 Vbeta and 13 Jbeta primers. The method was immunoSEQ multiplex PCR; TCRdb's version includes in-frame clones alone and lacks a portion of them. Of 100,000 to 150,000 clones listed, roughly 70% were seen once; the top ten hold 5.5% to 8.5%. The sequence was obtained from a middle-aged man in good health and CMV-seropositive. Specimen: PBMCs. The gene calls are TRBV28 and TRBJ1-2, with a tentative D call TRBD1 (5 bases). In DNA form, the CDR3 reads TGTGCCAGCACCCTGTCAGGCAGGGAGGACTATGGCTACACCTTC. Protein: CASTLSGREDYGYTF.